The TCR beta chain described here comes from a study of blood T cell repertoires in COVID-19 (dated by TCRdb to 2018 to 2020). As for the study more broadly: Samples covering the acute and convalescent phases of COVID-19 were provided by collaborators in the United States, Italy and Spain. The prospective study material was composed of cDNA or gDNA derived from T cells, B-cell-depleted T cells, or PBMCs. The dataset comprised deeply sampled blood TCRbeta repertoires from subjects exposed to, actively infected with, or recovered from COVID-19. A freely available public database, intended as a resource for researchers studying the immune response to SARS-CoV-2, is where the repertoires were released. The samples were drawn from two sources: the first 160 participants of the ongoing ImmuneRACE study, and approximately 1,300 subjects contributed by 6 global collaborators. Sample metadata almost always included a de-identified subject ID, COVID-19 status, age in years and sex. Where HLA class I and class II types were available, the types were taken from metadata supplied by the sample provider, not from assay-based typing. The paper as a whole reports these results and caveats: How much clinical and demographic metadata was included differed by source and by participant, and the metadata was provided uncurated.

Enrolling through a virtual design, the prospective study's participants ranged in age from roughly 18 to 95 years and lived across some 23 United States geographic areas. Cohort assignment in the prospective study relied on participant-reported clinical history from a screening survey and a study questionnaire. A participant counted as exposed if, within 2 weeks of entering the study, that participant had been in contact with someone who had a PCR-confirmed or clinician-diagnosed COVID-19 case. Each participant in the prospective study had whole blood, serum and a nasopharyngeal or oropharyngeal swab collected by mobile phlebotomists. Over a roughly 2-month period, participants in the prospective study had the option of providing additional blood draws and questionnaires. Blood samples from the prospective study were shipped frozen or at room temperature prior to DNA extraction. Details on this clone: Its binding antigen is unknown. It has no much larger one-base neighbor in the sample; base qualities were not kept.

There are 13 amino acids in the CDR3, from cysteine to phenylalanine inclusive. The DNA shown is the 39-base CDR3, in frame from base 1. Looking up the germline V gene (reference sequence) yields CDR1 GTSNPN and CDR2 SVGIG. Clipping removes 0 bases from V and 6 bases from J, with 4 as the unmatched junction base count. TCRbeta CDR3 regions were amplified from genomic DNA using the immunoSEQ Assay, a bias-controlled multiplex PCR. Concerning the study's data processing: The number of nucleated cells in each sample was estimated by amplification of reference gene primers within the assay. To quantify the absolute abundance of each unique TCRbeta CDR3 rearrangement, sequence reads were collapsed and filtered. For each sample, productive Simpson clonality was calculated by taking the square root of Simpson's diversity index across productive rearrangements. The immuneACCESS repertoire file appears here via TCRdb, limited to in-frame rearrangements. These files lack a portion of the clones; in checked studies, under half of the deficit traces to unresolved V genes, and the cause of the others is not known. V, J and clone size are those of that table, while D and trimming were read from the DNA. Within this sample are 200,000 to 250,000 clones, with about four fifths of them counted one time only. 3% to 4.5% of the sample belongs to the ten largest clones.

The rearranged chain carries TRBV30 and TRBJ1-2, and 7 junctional nucleotides match TRBD1. The sequencing input was PBMCs or T cells enriched from blood (not recorded which). The receptor comes from a middle-aged woman who had been exposed to COVID-19. The CDR3 protein is CAWSVRQGNGYTF. The DNA is TGTGCCTGGAGTGTACGACAGGGCAATGGCTACACCTTC.